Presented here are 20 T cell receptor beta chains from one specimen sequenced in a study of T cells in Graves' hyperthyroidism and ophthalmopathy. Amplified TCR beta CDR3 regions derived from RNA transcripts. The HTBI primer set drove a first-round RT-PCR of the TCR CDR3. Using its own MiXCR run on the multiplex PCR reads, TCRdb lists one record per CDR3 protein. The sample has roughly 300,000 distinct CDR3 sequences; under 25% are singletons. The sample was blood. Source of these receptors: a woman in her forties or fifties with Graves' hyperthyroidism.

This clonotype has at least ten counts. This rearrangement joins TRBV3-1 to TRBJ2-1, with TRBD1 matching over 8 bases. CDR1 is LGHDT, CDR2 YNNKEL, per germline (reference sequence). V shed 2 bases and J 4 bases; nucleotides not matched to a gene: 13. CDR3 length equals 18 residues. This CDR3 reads CASSQPRTGTGLYNEQFF. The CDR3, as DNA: TGTGCCAGCAGCCAACCGAGGACCGGGACAGGCTTATACAATGAGCAGTTCTTC.

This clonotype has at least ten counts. CDR3 DNA: TGTGCCAGCAGCTTAGCTCGGACAGGTCTCTACGAGCAGTACTTC. It encodes CASSLARTGLYEQYF. The rearrangement links TRBV7-9 to TRBJ2-7; TRBD1 matches at 7 bases. The CDR3 extends over 15 amino acids. Unmatched junction bases numbered 5, after V lost 0 bases and J lost 3 bases. Germline-derived CDR1 and CDR2 are SEHNR and FQNEAQ (reference sequence).

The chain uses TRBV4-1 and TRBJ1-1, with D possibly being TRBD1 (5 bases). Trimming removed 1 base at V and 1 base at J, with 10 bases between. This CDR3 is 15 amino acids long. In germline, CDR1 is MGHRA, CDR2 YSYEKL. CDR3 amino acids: CASSQGGTANTEAFF. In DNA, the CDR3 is TGCGCCAGCAGCCAAGGTGGGACCGCGAACACTGAAGCTTTCTTT.

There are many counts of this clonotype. CDR3 DNA sequence: TGTGCCAGCAGCCGATTCCTTCAGGGGAACTATGGCTACACCTTC. Amino acids: CASSRFLQGNYGYTF. The gene calls are TRBV3-1 and TRBJ1-2, with a possible D match to TRBD1 (6 bases). The CDR3 sequence is 15 residues long. Germline CDR1 reads LGHDT; CDR2 reads YNNKEL (reference sequence). Between the trimmed V and J ends, which lost 4 bases and 2 bases, there was a span of 14 bases. Full variable domain (rest looked up from reference TRBV3-1 and TRBJ1-2): DTAVSQTPKYLVTQMGNDKSIKCEQNLGHDTMYWYKQDSKKFLKIMFSYNNKELIINETVPNRFSPKSPDKAHLNLHINSLELGDSAVYFCASSRFLQGNYGYTFGSGTRLTVV.

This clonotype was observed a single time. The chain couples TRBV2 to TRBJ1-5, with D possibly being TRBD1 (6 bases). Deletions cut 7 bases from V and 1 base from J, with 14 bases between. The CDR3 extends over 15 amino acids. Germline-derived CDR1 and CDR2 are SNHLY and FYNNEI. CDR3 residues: CASKNGQRSNQPQHF. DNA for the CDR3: TGTGCCAGCAAAAACGGACAGCGAAGCAATCAGCCCCAGCATTTT.

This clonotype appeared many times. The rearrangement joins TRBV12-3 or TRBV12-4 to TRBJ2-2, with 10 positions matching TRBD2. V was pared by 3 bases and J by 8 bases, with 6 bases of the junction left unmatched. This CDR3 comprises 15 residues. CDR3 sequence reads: CASSFSGRSGGELFF. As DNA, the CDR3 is TGTGCCAGCAGTTTTAGCGGGAGGTCCGGAGGGGAGCTGTTTTTT.

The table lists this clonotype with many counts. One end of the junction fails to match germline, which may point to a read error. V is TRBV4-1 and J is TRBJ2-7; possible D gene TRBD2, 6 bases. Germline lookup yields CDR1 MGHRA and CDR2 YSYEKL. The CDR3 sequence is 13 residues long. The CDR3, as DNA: TGTGCCAGCAGCCAAGGAGGGCTCTACGAGCAGTACTTC. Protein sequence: CASSQGGLYEQYF.

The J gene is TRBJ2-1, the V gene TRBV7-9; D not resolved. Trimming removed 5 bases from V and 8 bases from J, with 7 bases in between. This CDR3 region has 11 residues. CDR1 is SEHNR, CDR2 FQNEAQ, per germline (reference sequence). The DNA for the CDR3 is TGTGCCAGCAGCCCCGCGTATGAGCAGTTCTTC. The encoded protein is CASSPAYEQFF.

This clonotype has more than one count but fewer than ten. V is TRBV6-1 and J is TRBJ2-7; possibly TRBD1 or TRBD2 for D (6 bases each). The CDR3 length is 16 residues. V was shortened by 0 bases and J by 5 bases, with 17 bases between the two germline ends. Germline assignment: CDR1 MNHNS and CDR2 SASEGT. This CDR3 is CASSEAKFKGGNEQYF. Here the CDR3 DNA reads TGTGCCAGCAGTGAAGCGAAGTTTAAGGGGGGCAACGAGCAGTACTTC.

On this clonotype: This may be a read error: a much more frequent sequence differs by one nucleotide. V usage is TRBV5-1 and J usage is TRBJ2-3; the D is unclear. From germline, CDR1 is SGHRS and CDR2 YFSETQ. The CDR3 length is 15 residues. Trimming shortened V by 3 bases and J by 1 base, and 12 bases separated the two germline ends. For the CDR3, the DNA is TGCGCCAGCAGCTCGGATCGGAGCGGCACAGATACGCAGTATTTT. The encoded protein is CASSSDRSGTDTQYF.

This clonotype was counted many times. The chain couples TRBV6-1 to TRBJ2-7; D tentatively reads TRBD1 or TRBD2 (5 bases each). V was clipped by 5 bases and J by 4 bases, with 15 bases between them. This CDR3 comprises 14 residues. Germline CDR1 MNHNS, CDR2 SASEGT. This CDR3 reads CASSHPGLGYEQYF. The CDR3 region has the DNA TGTGCCAGCAGTCATCCGGGGCTGGGATACGAGCAGTACTTC.

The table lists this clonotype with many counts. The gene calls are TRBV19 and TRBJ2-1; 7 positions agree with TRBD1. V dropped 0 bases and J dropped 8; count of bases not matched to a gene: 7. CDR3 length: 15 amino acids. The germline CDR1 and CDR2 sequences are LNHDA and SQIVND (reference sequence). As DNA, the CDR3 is TGTGCCAGTAGTATAGACGGCAGGGGGATGGATGAGCAGTTCTTC. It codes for CASSIDGRGMDEQFF.

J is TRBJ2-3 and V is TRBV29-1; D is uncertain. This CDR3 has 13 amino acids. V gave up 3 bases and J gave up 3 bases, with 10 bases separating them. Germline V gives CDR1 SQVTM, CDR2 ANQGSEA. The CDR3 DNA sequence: TGCAGCGTTGATCGTACTGCAACAGATACGCAGTATTTT. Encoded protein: CSVDRTATDTQYF.

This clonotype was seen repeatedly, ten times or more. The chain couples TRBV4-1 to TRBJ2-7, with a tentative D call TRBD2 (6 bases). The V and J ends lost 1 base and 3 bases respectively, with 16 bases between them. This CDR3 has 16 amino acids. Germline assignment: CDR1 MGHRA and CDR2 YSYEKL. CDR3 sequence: CASSQARREARYEQYF. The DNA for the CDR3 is TGCGCCAGCAGCCAAGCCCGCAGGGAGGCACGCTACGAGCAGTACTTC.

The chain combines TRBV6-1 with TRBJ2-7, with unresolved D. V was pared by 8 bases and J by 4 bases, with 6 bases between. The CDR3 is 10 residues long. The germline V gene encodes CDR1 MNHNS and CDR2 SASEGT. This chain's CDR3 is CASGRYEQYF. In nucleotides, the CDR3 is TGTGCCAGCGGGCGATACGAGCAGTACTTC.

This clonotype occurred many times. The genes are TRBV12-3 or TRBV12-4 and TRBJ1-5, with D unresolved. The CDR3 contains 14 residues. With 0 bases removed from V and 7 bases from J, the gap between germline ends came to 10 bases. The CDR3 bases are TGTGCCAGCAGTTTAGCGCTAACGGGGCAGCCCCAGCATTTT. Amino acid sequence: CASSLALTGQPQHF.

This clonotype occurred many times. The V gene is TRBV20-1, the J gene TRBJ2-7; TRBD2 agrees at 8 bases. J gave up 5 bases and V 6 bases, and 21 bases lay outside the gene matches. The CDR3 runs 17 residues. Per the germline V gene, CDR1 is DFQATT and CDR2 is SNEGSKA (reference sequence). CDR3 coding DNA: TGCAGTGCCACGGACAGTTTGAGCGGGAGAGTCTCTGACGAGCAGTACTTC. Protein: CSATDSLSGRVSDEQYF.

Written as DNA, the CDR3 is TGTGCCAGCAGCCGTCGTGTGACAGGGGATGAAAAACTGTTTTTT. Protein sequence: CASSRRVTGDEKLFF. V is TRBV7-9 and J is TRBJ1-4; TRBD1 matches at 8 bases. Germline values: CDR1 SEHNR, CDR2 FQNEAQ (reference sequence). Unmatched junction bases numbered 8, after V lost 5 bases and J lost 6 bases. The CDR3 totals 15 residues.

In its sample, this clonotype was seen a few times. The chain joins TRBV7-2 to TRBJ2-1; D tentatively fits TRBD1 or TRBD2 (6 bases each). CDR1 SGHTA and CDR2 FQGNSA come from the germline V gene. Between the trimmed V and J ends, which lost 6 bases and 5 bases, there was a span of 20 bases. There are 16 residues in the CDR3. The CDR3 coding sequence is TGTGCCAGCAGAAGAGGTTCGGGGGCGGGGAACAATGAGCAGTTCTTC. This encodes CASRRGSGAGNNEQFF.

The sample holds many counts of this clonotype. CDR3 loop: CASSLVHANTGELFF. The CDR3 coding sequence is TGTGCCAGCAGCTTAGTTCACGCCAACACCGGGGAGCTGTTTTTT. The gene calls are TRBV11-2 and TRBJ2-2; no firm D call. Trimming cost V 1 base and J 2 bases, with 8 bases left between them. In germline, CDR1 is SGHAT, CDR2 FQNNGV. The CDR3 consists of 15 residues.